The 29 T cell receptor beta chains listed next were all sequenced from one sample in a study of cytomegalovirus exposure and HLA in healthy donors (dated by TCRdb to about 2017). The method behind the library was the immunoSEQ multiplex PCR assay. For the multiplex PCR, a mixture combining 60 forward primers for TCR Vbeta segments and 13 reverse primers for TCR Jbeta segments was used. This immuneACCESS table, as held by TCRdb, lists in-frame sequences with V and J called but not all clones. Of the missing ones, under half trace to an unresolved V gene in checked studies; the others have no known cause. The sample table lists 130,000 or so clones, roughly 79% of them with a count of one. Around 0.99% of the sample rests with the top ten. Sequencing was done on a sample of PBMCs. These receptors were collected from a male donor in good health and CMV-seronegative.

This clone has just one count. The chain recombines TRBV2 with TRBJ1-1; 9 bases align to TRBD1. J gave up 2 bases and V 4 bases, and 11 bases lay outside the gene matches. The CDR3 loop spans 17 amino acids. The germline V gene encodes CDR1 SNHLY and CDR2 FYNNEI. The CDR3 reads CASSGPLGQGGNTEAFF. CDR3 sequence (DNA): TGTGCCAGCAGTGGGCCGCTGGGACAGGGTGGAAACACTGAAGCTTTCTTT.

CDR3: CASKVGGQVNSPLHF. The DNA of the CDR3 is TGTGCCAGCAAGGTTGGGGGACAGGTGAATTCACCCCTCCACTTT. The chain has TRBV2 and TRBJ1-6; 8 bases fit TRBD1. There are 15 residues in the CDR3. Germline loops: CDR1 SNHLY, CDR2 FYNNEI. Trimming took 7 bases from V and 7 from J; bases not matched to a gene: 9.

CDR3 protein: CASSFRTGPQETQYF. In DNA form, the CDR3 reads TGTGCCAGCAGCTTTAGGACAGGGCCCCAAGAGACCCAGTACTTC. This chain uses TRBV9 with TRBJ2-5; TRBD1 matches at 8 bases. The CDR3 is made up of 15 amino acids. Germline CDR1 SGDLS, CDR2 YYNGEE. After removal of 4 bases from V and 1 base from J, the junction contained 6 bases not matched to a gene.

This clone was found many times. The CDR3 DNA is TGTGCCAGCAGCAAAACTGGACAGGGGAATCAGCCCCAGCATTTT. It codes for CASSKTGQGNQPQHF. The chain combines TRBV7-2 with TRBJ1-5; 9 positions agree with TRBD1. V lost 5 bases and J lost 4; bases outside the gene matches: 6. CDR1 is SGHTA and CDR2 is FQGNSA in the germline V gene. The CDR3 consists of 15 residues.

The chain recombines TRBV9 with TRBJ2-7; 10 bases map to TRBD2. V lost 1 base and J lost 0; bases outside the gene matches: 1. The CDR3 totals 15 residues. Germline loops: CDR1 SGDLS, CDR2 YYNGEE. The CDR3 coding sequence is TGTGCCAGCAGCGTAAGCGGGGGGGTCTCCTACGAGCAGTACTTC. Translated, it gives CASSVSGGVSYEQYF.

The V and J genes are TRBV4-2 and TRBJ2-1; D might be TRBD1 (6 bases). Germline CDR1 is LGHNA and CDR2 is YNFKEQ. The CDR3 runs 17 residues. V lost 4 bases and J lost 7, with 23 bases in between. DNA for the CDR3: TGTGCCAGCAGCCGGCTCAAGGACAGCCAGCAAGAAAATGAGCAGTTCTTC. Translated, it gives CASSRLKDSQQENEQFF.

V is TRBV6-6 and J is TRBJ1-1, with D perhaps matching TRBD1 (5 bases). The CDR3 spans 14 residues. The V end was cut by 6 bases, the J end by 1 base, with 12 bases between. Germline loops: CDR1 MNHNY, CDR2 SVGAGI (reference sequence). CDR3 nucleotides: TGTGCCAGCAGCCCGGGGGATGCGAACACTGAAGCTTTCTTT. Encoded protein: CASSPGDANTEAFF.

The rearrangement uses TRBV6-5 and TRBJ1-3; a weak D match, TRBD1 (6 bases). V was clipped by 5 bases and J by 6 bases, with 8 bases between them. CDR3 size: 12 residues. Germline V CDR1 and CDR2: MNHEY, SVGAGI. For the CDR3, the DNA is TGTGCCAGCAGTCCAGGGGCAAACACCATATATTTT. The encoded protein is CASSPGANTIYF.

In nucleotides, the CDR3 is TGTGCCCGACGAGGGAGGAGTCATAATTCACCCCTCCACTTT. Translation: CARRGRSHNSPLHF. This chain joins TRBV6-1 and TRBJ1-6; no clear D gene. The CDR3 runs 14 residues. Trimming pared 11 bases from V and 5 bases from J, leaving 16 bases between. Germline lookup yields CDR1 MNHNS and CDR2 SASEGT.

This chain connects TRBV6-1 to TRBJ2-2; D gene unclear. This CDR3 region has 14 residues. The germline V gene encodes CDR1 MNHNS and CDR2 SASEGT. The germline V and J ends were trimmed by 6 bases and 0 bases, with 8 bases remaining between them. The CDR3 DNA follows: TGTGCCAGCAGGTCAGAAGCGAACACCGGGGAGCTGTTTTTT. Its protein product is CASRSEANTGELFF.

The chain is built from TRBV14 and TRBJ1-2; D perhaps matches TRBD1 (5 bases). V lost 0 bases to trimming and J lost 2 bases, with 19 bases between them. From germline, CDR1 is SGHDN and CDR2 FVKESK. This CDR3 spans 18 amino acids. Here the CDR3 reads CASSQDTGGKRRNYGYTF. The CDR3 coding sequence is TGTGCCAGCAGCCAAGATACGGGGGGGAAGCGGCGAAACTATGGCTACACCTTC.

The V call is TRBV5-1, the J call TRBJ2-7; D is undetermined. The ends were cut back, 1 base at V and 3 bases at J, with 5 bases in the middle. The CDR3 extends over 12 amino acids. Germline V gene sequence: CDR1 SGHRS, CDR2 YFSETQ. DNA for the CDR3: TGCGCCAGCAGCTTGCCGGGCTACGAGCAGTACTTC. It codes for CASSLPGYEQYF.

This sequence joins TRBV7-9 and TRBJ1-1, with D uncertain. The CDR3 runs 12 residues. The germline V and J ends were trimmed by 7 bases and 4 bases, with 10 bases remaining between them. In germline, CDR1 is SEHNR, CDR2 FQNEAQ (reference sequence). This CDR3 is CASTTRGTEAFF. The CDR3 region has the DNA TGTGCCAGCACCACGCGAGGCACTGAAGCTTTCTTT.

The gene calls are TRBV15 and TRBJ2-5; the D gene is possibly TRBD2 (5 bases). The CDR3 sequence is 13 residues long. Germline assignment: CDR1 LNHNV and CDR2 YYDKDF (reference sequence). V was cut by 4 bases and J by 3 bases, with 9 bases left in between. The CDR3 DNA reads as TGTGCCACCAGCACCCGGGGAGAAGAGACCCAGTACTTC. Protein product: CATSTRGEETQYF.

J is TRBJ2-1 and V is TRBV2, with 7 bases lining up with TRBD1. CDR3 length equals 15 residues. V shed 5 bases and J 0 bases; nucleotides not matched to a gene: 4. CDR1 SNHLY and CDR2 FYNNEI come from the germline V gene. The CDR3 loop is CASSWDSGSYNEQFF. The DNA of the CDR3 is TGTGCCAGCAGTTGGGACAGTGGCTCCTACAATGAGCAGTTCTTC.

The chain has TRBV5-6 and TRBJ1-3; 7 bases match TRBD1. The CDR3 extends over 15 amino acids. The V and J ends lost 3 bases and 2 bases, in that order; junction bases with no gene match: 5. Per the germline V gene, CDR1 is SGHDT and CDR2 is YYEEEE. CDR3 DNA sequence: TGTGCCAGCAGCTCTACAGGGGTGGCTGGAAACACCATATATTTT. Amino acids: CASSSTGVAGNTIYF.

This clone has a single count. The sample has other DNA sequences that encode this CDR3 too. The DNA for the CDR3 is TGTGCCAGCAGCTTGGGACAGGCTAACTATGGCTACACCTTC. This sequence encodes CASSLGQANYGYTF. The rearrangement links TRBV5-6 to TRBJ1-2, with a tentative D call TRBD1 (6 bases). CDR3 length equals 14 residues. Germline CDR1 reads SGHDT; CDR2 reads YYEEEE. The V and J ends lost 0 bases and 0 bases respectively, with 6 bases between them.

This chain's CDR3 is CSGGTGGSSGYTF. The CDR3 nucleotides read TGCAGCGGTGGGACAGGGGGCAGTTCAGGCTACACCTTC. The chain employs TRBV29-1 and TRBJ1-2; 12 bases agree with TRBD1. CDR3 length equals 13 residues. Germline V CDR1 and CDR2: SQVTM, ANQGSEA. The ends lost 7 bases at V and 8 bases at J; junction bases unmatched: 8.

The chain is built from TRBV4-3 and TRBJ1-5; 7 nucleotides agree with TRBD1. Germline CDR1 LGHNA, CDR2 YSLEER. CDR3 length: 19 residues. V trimming: 0 bases; J trimming: 0 bases; junction bases outside the gene matches: 11. This chain's CDR3 is CASSQEGPRGSNSNQPQHF. The CDR3 DNA is TGCGCCAGCAGCCAAGAGGGTCCCAGGGGGAGTAATAGCAATCAGCCCCAGCATTTT.

The chain recombines TRBV27 with TRBJ1-6; 9 bases line up with TRBD1. Germline V CDR1 and CDR2: MNHEY, SMNVEV (reference sequence). The length of the CDR3 is 16 residues. With V trimmed by 1 base and J by 8 bases, 6 bases remained unmatched. The CDR3 region is CASSLLQGAIDSPLHF. CDR3 nucleotide sequence: TGTGCCAGCAGTTTATTACAGGGGGCGATTGATTCACCCCTCCACTTT.

As regards this clone: The same CDR3 can be traced to other DNA sequences in this sample. The chain uses TRBV5-1 and TRBJ1-2; 7 positions agree with TRBD1. Losses at the gene ends were 0 bases for V and 1 base for J; bases not matched to a gene: 3. CDR3 length: 15 residues. Germline V gene data show CDR1 as SGHRS and CDR2 as YFSETQ. The CDR3 loop is CASSLATGVNYGYTF. CDR3 bases: TGCGCCAGCAGCTTGGCTACAGGGGTTAACTATGGCTACACCTTC. Supplemented by reference TRBV5-1 and TRBJ1-2, the full variable domain reads KAGVTQTPRYLIKTRGQQVTLSCSPISGHRSVSWYQQTPGQGLQFLFEYFSETQRNKGNFPGRFSGRQFSNSRSEMNVSTLELGDSALYLCASSLATGVNYGYTFGSGTRLTVV.

The chain links TRBV30 to TRBJ2-2, with D perhaps matching TRBD1 (6 bases). Germline values: CDR1 GTSNPN, CDR2 SVGIG (reference sequence). Trimming removed 3 bases at V and 0 bases at J, with 14 bases between. CDR3 length: 16 residues. The CDR3 protein is CAWSHQGGTNTGELFF. The CDR3 bases are TGTGCCTGGAGCCACCAAGGGGGTACGAACACCGGGGAGCTGTTTTTT.

The chain employs TRBV9 and TRBJ2-2; 10 bases align to TRBD2. V was clipped by 0 bases and J by 2 bases; unmatched bases: 4. The CDR3 has 17 residues. The germline V gene encodes CDR1 SGDLS and CDR2 YYNGEE. The CDR3 spells CASSVAGTSDNTGELFF. The CDR3 bases are TGTGCCAGCAGCGTAGCTGGGACTAGCGATAACACCGGGGAGCTGTTTTTT.

This sequence joins TRBV2 and TRBJ1-4, with D perhaps TRBD1 (5 bases). The CDR3 is 14 amino acids. Looked up from germline, CDR1 is SNHLY and CDR2 is FYNNEI. Trimming removed 3 bases at V and 3 bases at J, with 8 bases between. The CDR3 sequence is CASSDRVSNEKLFF. CDR3 sequence (DNA): TGTGCCAGCAGTGACAGGGTTTCTAATGAAAAACTGTTTTTT.

V is TRBV6-5 and J is TRBJ1-2, with D unclear. Per germline, CDR1 MNHEY and CDR2 SVGAGI. Between the trimmed V and J ends, which lost 6 bases and 3 bases, there was a span of 11 bases. CDR3 length: 13 amino acids. This CDR3 reads CASSGNPYYGYTF. CDR3 in DNA: TGTGCCAGCAGCGGGAATCCTTACTATGGCTACACCTTC.

The chain carries TRBV2 and TRBJ2-7; 8 bases are a match to TRBD1. This CDR3 has 14 residues. CDR1 SNHLY and CDR2 FYNNEI come from the germline V gene. The V gene end was trimmed by 7 bases and the J gene end by 2 bases; junction bases not matched to a gene: 7. CDR3 coding DNA: TGTGCCAGCAACCGGGACAGGACCACCTACGAGCAGTACTTC. Translated: CASNRDRTTYEQYF.

The J gene is TRBJ2-7, the V gene TRBV18; 10 bases map to TRBD1. Germline CDR1 reads KGHSH; CDR2 reads LQKENI. The CDR3 has 14 residues. Trimming removed 3 bases from V and 5 bases from J; junction bases left unmatched: 4. CDR3 in amino acids: CASSPGQGNHEQYF. CDR3 nucleotide sequence: TGTGCCAGCTCACCGGGACAGGGGAACCACGAGCAGTACTTC.

V is TRBV5-1 and J is TRBJ2-2; no clear D. The CDR3 has 15 amino acids. Trimming stripped 0 bases from V and 0 bases from J, with 6 bases between. The germline V gene encodes CDR1 SGHRS and CDR2 YFSETQ. For the CDR3, the DNA is TGCGCCAGCAGCTTGGGCCGGGCGAACACCGGGGAGCTGTTTTTT. Translated, it gives CASSLGRANTGELFF.

This sequence joins TRBV7-9 and TRBJ1-1, with D tentatively TRBD1 (6 bases). Trimming shortened V by 5 bases and J by 3 bases, and 13 bases separated the two germline ends. This CDR3 region has 14 residues. Germline V gene lookup returns CDR1 SEHNR and CDR2 FQNEAQ (reference sequence). This chain's CDR3 is CASSRTDEYTEAFF. CDR3 nucleotide sequence: TGTGCCAGCAGCCGGACAGACGAATACACTGAAGCTTTCTTT.